These 21 T cell receptor beta chains came from one sample sequenced in a study of radiation and T cells in renal cell carcinoma. Libraries were prepared by immunoSEQ multiplex PCR; TCRdb keeps only in-frame clonotypes and omits some of them. The data hold 60,000 to 65,000 clones, with around 78% observed a single time. Time point: blood 2 weeks post-SBRT. Treatment given: 15 Gy SBRT to primary tumor, nephrectomy 4 weeks later. Material: blood, obtained from a patient whose treatment included radiotherapy and nephrectomy. All receptors derive from a man in his 60s with renal cell carcinoma.

The chain links TRBV19 to TRBJ1-2, with D uncertain. V dropped 5 bases and J dropped 0 bases, with 10 bases sitting between them. Germline assignment: CDR1 LNHDA and CDR2 SQIVND (reference sequence). This CDR3 has 14 amino acids. The CDR3 loop reads CASSPQSPNYGYTF. The CDR3, as DNA: TGTGCCAGTAGTCCACAGAGTCCTAACTATGGCTACACCTTC.

This clone turned up a few times. The chain carries TRBV7-8 and TRBJ2-1; 12 bases match TRBD2. V lost 5 bases and J lost 7; bases outside the gene matches: 9. The CDR3 extends over 16 amino acids. Germline CDR1 is SGHVS and CDR2 is FQNEAQ. CDR3 in DNA: TGTGCCAGCAGCCGGAACCTAGCGGGGGGGGAAAATGAGCAGTTCTTC. Translation: CASSRNLAGGENEQFF.

The rearrangement joins TRBV5-5 to TRBJ1-1, with 7 bases matching TRBD1. This CDR3 spans 14 amino acids. V trimming: 2 bases; J trimming: 4 bases; junction bases outside the gene matches: 5. The germline V gene has CDR1 SGHKS and CDR2 YYEKEE (reference sequence). The CDR3 is CASSLQGFSTEAFF. In DNA form, the CDR3 reads TGTGCCAGCAGCTTACAGGGGTTTTCCACTGAAGCTTTCTTT.

This chain connects TRBV7-2 to TRBJ1-2; no clear D gene. Trimming removed 5 bases at V and 1 base at J, with 11 bases between. Germline V CDR1 and CDR2: SGHTA, FQGNSA. The CDR3 totals 14 residues. CDR3 protein: CASSPELINYGYTF. In nucleotides, the CDR3 is TGTGCCAGCAGCCCAGAGCTGATTAACTATGGCTACACCTTC.

The J gene is TRBJ2-7, the V gene TRBV28, with D maybe TRBD1 (6 bases). The CDR3 extends over 13 amino acids. Germline CDR1 reads MDHEN; CDR2 reads SYDVKM. This chain's CDR3 is CASSRPQGLDESV. The CDR3 coding sequence is TGTGCCAGCAGCCGCCCCCAGGGGCTAGATGAGTCCGTC.

This clone was picked up a small number of times. The chain recombines TRBV6-5 with TRBJ1-2; no reliable D call. The CDR3 covers 15 residues. V lost 5 bases and J 8 bases, leaving 21 bases between the germline ends. Germline lookup yields CDR1 MNHEY and CDR2 SVGAGI. The CDR3 DNA is TGTGCCAGCAGTACTATCTCGACGGCCACGGAGGGCTACACCTTC. Translation: CASSTISTATEGYTF.

This clone has a count of ten or more. CDR3 amino acids: CASSRAAGTETYEQYV. DNA for the CDR3: TGTGCCAGCAGTAGAGCTGCCGGGACAGAAACCTACGAGCAGTACGTC. This chain links TRBV28 with TRBJ2-7; 7 bases are a match to TRBD1. The CDR3 is 16 residues long. CDR1 and CDR2 (germline): MDHEN, SYDVKM. J lost 2 bases, V lost 5 bases, and 12 bases had no gene match.

The chain uses TRBV29-1 and TRBJ2-7; TRBD1 is a possible D gene (6 bases). Germline values: CDR1 SQVTM, CDR2 ANQGSEA. The ends were cut back, 4 bases at V and 2 bases at J, with 9 bases in the middle. This CDR3 has 12 amino acids. The CDR3 bases are TGCAGCGTTGTGACAGGCACCTACGAGCAGTACTTC. Its protein is CSVVTGTYEQYF.

This sequence joins TRBV7-9 and TRBJ1-2; D not resolved. V was pared by 1 base and J by 4 bases, with 10 bases between. The V gene's germline CDR1 is SEHNR and CDR2 FQNEAQ (reference sequence). The CDR3 extends over 14 amino acids. The CDR3 sequence is CASSLGRTFYGYTF. In DNA form, the CDR3 reads TGTGCCAGCAGCTTAGGCAGAACCTTCTATGGCTACACCTTC.

The sample holds many counts of this clone. The CDR3 spells CASSSQDVSYEKLFF. The CDR3, as DNA: TGTGCCAGTAGTTCTCAGGACGTATCCTATGAAAAACTGTTTTTT. This chain uses TRBV19 with TRBJ1-4; D remains unclear. V lost 5 bases to trimming and J lost 6 bases, with 16 bases between them. In germline, CDR1 is LNHDA, CDR2 SQIVND (reference sequence). The CDR3 spans 15 residues.

The chain recombines TRBV4-2 with TRBJ2-1; 8 nucleotides align to TRBD1. CDR1 is LGHNA and CDR2 is YNFKEQ in the germline V gene. Trimming took 0 bases from V and 10 from J; bases not matched to a gene: 8. CDR3 length: 15 residues. This chain's CDR3 is CASSQDLGQGKEQFF. The CDR3 coding sequence is TGTGCCAGCAGCCAAGATCTTGGACAGGGCAAAGAGCAGTTCTTC.

V usage is TRBV19 and J usage is TRBJ2-3; the D is unclear. The CDR3 totals 13 residues. Per the germline V gene, CDR1 is LNHDA and CDR2 is SQIVND (reference sequence). Trimming stripped 3 bases from V and 2 bases from J, with 6 bases between. CDR3 sequence: CASSMGYTDTQYF. The CDR3 region has the DNA TGTGCCAGTAGTATGGGATACACAGATACGCAGTATTTT.

V is TRBV7-9 and J is TRBJ2-7; 7 nucleotides line up with TRBD1. Germline V lookup: CDR1 SEHNR, CDR2 FQNEAQ (reference sequence). V lost 5 bases, J lost 6 bases, and 10 bases stayed unmatched. The CDR3 contains 14 residues. CDR3 DNA: TGTGCCAGCAGCATAGGTGGGGCAGGGGGCGAGCAGTACGTC. Translation gives CASSIGGAGGEQYV.

This chain links TRBV7-9 with TRBJ2-7; D gene uncertain. Germline V gene lookup returns CDR1 SEHNR and CDR2 FQNEAQ (reference sequence). The V gene lost 5 bases and the J gene lost 2 bases, with 7 bases spanning the gap. The length of the CDR3 is 12 residues. CDR3 nucleotide sequence: TGTGCCAGCAGCCCGCATCCCTACGAGCAGTACTTC. Protein product: CASSPHPYEQYF.

This clone appeared once. The genes are TRBV7-7 and TRBJ2-2; D unresolved. CDR3 length: 15 residues. V lost 2 bases and J lost 1, with 8 bases in between. Germline CDR1 is SSHAT and CDR2 is FNYEAQ (reference sequence). In nucleotides, the CDR3 is TGTGCCAGCAGCTTACTAGAGAAGAACACCGGGGAGCTGTTTTTT. Protein sequence: CASSLLEKNTGELFF.

The chain has TRBV15 and TRBJ2-1, with TRBD2 matching over 14 bases. Germline V gene lookup returns CDR1 LNHNV and CDR2 YYDKDF (reference sequence). The CDR3 consists of 18 residues. Trimming took 1 base from V and 2 from J; bases not matched to a gene: 4. The CDR3 spells CATSRGGLAGGTYNEQFF. The CDR3 DNA follows: TGTGCCACCAGCAGAGGCGGACTAGCGGGGGGCACCTACAATGAGCAGTTCTTC. Combining the CDR3 with reference TRBV15 and TRBJ2-1 gives the whole variable domain DAMVIQNPRYQVTQFGKPVTLSCSQTLNHNVMYWYQQKSSQAPKLLFHYYDKDFNNEADTPDNFQSRRPNTSFCFLDIRSPGLGDTAMYLCATSRGGLAGGTYNEQFFGPGTRLTVL.

The gene calls are TRBV19 and TRBJ2-1, with TRBD2 as a possible D gene (6 bases). The CDR3 length is 14 residues. Germline V gene data show CDR1 as LNHDA and CDR2 as SQIVND (reference sequence). V was pared by 3 bases and J by 8 bases, with 14 bases between. The CDR3 nucleotides read TGTGCCAGTAGTATTACTGGAGGGAACCATGAGCAGTTCTTC. Its translation: CASSITGGNHEQFF.

The chain combines TRBV6-4 with TRBJ2-3; 8 bases map to TRBD2. Trimming cost V 6 bases and J 4 bases; bases outside gene matches: 6. Germline loops: CDR1 MRHNA, CDR2 SNTAGT. The CDR3 runs 14 residues. The CDR3 here is CASRPGLESDTQYF. CDR3 in DNA: TGTGCCAGCAGGCCGGGACTAGAATCAGATACGCAGTATTTT.

V usage is TRBV19 and J usage is TRBJ2-3; 9 nucleotides line up with TRBD1. V dropped 5 bases and J dropped 8; count of bases not matched to a gene: 11. From germline, CDR1 is LNHDA and CDR2 SQIVND (reference sequence). The CDR3 runs to 15 residues. The CDR3 DNA reads TGTGCCAGTAGTGAGGGCACAGGGGGCTGGGGTACGCAGTATTTT. This translates into CASSEGTGGWGTQYF.

The chain uses TRBV7-9 and TRBJ1-5; 8 nucleotides match TRBD1. This CDR3 has 17 amino acids. V was clipped by 6 bases and J by 5 bases; unmatched bases: 15. Germline lookup yields CDR1 SEHNR and CDR2 FQNEAQ (reference sequence). CDR3 region: CASRNPLGQGRHQPQHF. The DNA of the CDR3 is TGTGCCAGCAGAAACCCGCTTGGACAGGGAAGGCATCAGCCCCAGCATTTT.

The rearrangement uses TRBV11-2 and TRBJ2-7, with TRBD1 identical over 7 bases. Germline lookup yields CDR1 SGHAT and CDR2 FQNNGV. This CDR3 comprises 14 residues. V shed 3 bases, J shed 2 bases, and the junction held 4 bases outside the gene matches. CDR3 nucleotide sequence: TGTGCCAGCAGCTTTGGGACAGCCACCTACGAGCAGTACTTC. It yields the protein CASSFGTATYEQYF. The full variable domain, in which reference TRBV11-2 and TRBJ2-7 provide the parts outside the CDR3, is EAGVAQSPRYKIIEKRQSVAFWCNPISGHATLYWYQQILGQGPKLLIQFQNNGVVDDSQLPKDRFSAERLKGVDSTLKIQPAKLEDSAVYLCASSFGTATYEQYFGPGTRLTVT.